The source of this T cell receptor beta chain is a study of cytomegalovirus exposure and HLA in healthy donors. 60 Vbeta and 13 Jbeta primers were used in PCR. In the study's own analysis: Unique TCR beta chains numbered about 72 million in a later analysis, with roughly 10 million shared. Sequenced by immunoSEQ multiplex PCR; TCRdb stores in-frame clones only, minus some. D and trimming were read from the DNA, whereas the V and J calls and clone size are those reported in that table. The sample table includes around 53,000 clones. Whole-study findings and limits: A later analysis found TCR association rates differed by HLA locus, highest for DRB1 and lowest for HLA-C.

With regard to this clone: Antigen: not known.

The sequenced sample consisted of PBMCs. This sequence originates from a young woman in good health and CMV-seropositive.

The CDR3 DNA is TGTGCCAGCAGCGTAGATCGGGGGCGAGCGGGAGGCTACACCTTC. Translation gives CASSVDRGRAGGYTF. The chain combines TRBV9 with TRBJ1-2; a possible D gene is TRBD1 (6 bases). Per the germline V gene, CDR1 is SGDLS and CDR2 is YYNGEE. This CDR3 contains 15 residues. V lost 0 bases and J 8 bases, leaving 17 bases between the germline ends.